These T cell receptor beta chains were read from a single sample in a study of siplizumab effects on memory and regulatory T cells. Libraries were prepared by immunoSEQ multiplex PCR; TCRdb keeps only in-frame clonotypes and omits some of them. The table records about 94,000 clones, 94% of them present only once. The sequenced sample was non-Treg CD4+ T cells sorted from blood. The receptors come from a human donor in good health. The CDR3 runs from the conserved cysteine through the conserved F or W. A clone size is listed for some rows: how often the clone was seen (once, few, many), or a class if it is expanded.

J gene: TRBJ1-5; clone size: .; V gene: TRBV30; CDR3 protein: CAWPPDKGGRNQPQHF
J gene: TRBJ2-7; clone size: .; V gene: TRBV11-2; CDR3 protein: CASSLSTGTSGEQYF
J gene: TRBJ1-3; clone size: once; V gene: TRBV11-2; CDR3 protein: CASSLAAYSGNTIYF
J gene: TRBJ2-6; clone size: .; V gene: TRBV5-1; CDR3 protein: CASSQQGGRANVLTF
J gene: TRBJ1-3; clone size: once; V gene: TRBV9; CDR3 protein: CASSVASGNTIYF
J gene: TRBJ1-6; clone size: .; V gene: TRBV11-2; CDR3 protein: CASSLYRGSPLHF
J gene: TRBJ2-1; clone size: .; V gene: TRBV6-4; CDR3 protein: CASSGLAGGFNEQFF
J gene: TRBJ1-3; clone size: .; V gene: TRBV11-3; CDR3 protein: CASSLISTGSGNTIYF
J gene: TRBJ1-1; clone size: .; V gene: TRBV7-9; CDR3 protein: CASSPEGGTEAFF
J gene: TRBJ1-1; clone size: once; V gene: TRBV6-6; CDR3 protein: CASSPGQKLHTEAFF
J gene: TRBJ1-4; clone size: .; V gene: TRBV6-5; CDR3 protein: CASSRVFGNEKLFF
J gene: TRBJ1-2; clone size: .; V gene: TRBV19; CDR3 protein: CASSPHGGAGYTF
J gene: TRBJ1-2; clone size: few; V gene: TRBV29-1; CDR3 protein: CSVREGYGYTF
J gene: TRBJ2-5; clone size: .; V gene: TRBV19; CDR3 protein: CASRGTGYEETQYF
J gene: TRBJ2-7; clone size: .; V gene: TRBV10-3; CDR3 protein: CAISLTSGESYEQYF
J gene: TRBJ1-1; clone size: .; V gene: TRBV6-1; CDR3 protein: CASSRDVNTEAFF
J gene: TRBJ2-7; clone size: .; V gene: TRBV10-2; CDR3 protein: CASGGSYEQYF
J gene: TRBJ1-2; clone size: .; V gene: TRBV7-9; CDR3 protein: CASSLQGNYGYTF
J gene: TRBJ2-5; clone size: .; V gene: TRBV5-5; CDR3 protein: CASSLGTGETQYF
J gene: TRBJ2-1; clone size: once; V gene: TRBV6-1; CDR3 protein: CASKGDSTYNEQFF
J gene: TRBJ2-5; clone size: .; V gene: TRBV5-1; CDR3 protein: CASSYTSGGAETQYF
J gene: TRBJ1-3; clone size: .; V gene: TRBV11-2; CDR3 protein: CASSLEGYPGNTIYF
J gene: TRBJ1-3; clone size: .; V gene: TRBV30; CDR3 protein: CAWTWGKAAGNTIYF
J gene: TRBJ2-1; clone size: .; V gene: TRBV18; CDR3 protein: CASSHPTGYDNEQFF
J gene: TRBJ1-1; clone size: .; V gene: TRBV5-3; CDR3 protein: CARSSRQGYTEAFF
J gene: TRBJ1-2; clone size: .; V gene: TRBV4-1; CDR3 protein: CASSQVTGPANYGYTF
J gene: TRBJ1-2; clone size: .; V gene: TRBV29-1; CDR3 protein: CSVDWAGGNYGYTF
J gene: TRBJ2-2; clone size: .; V gene: TRBV10-3; CDR3 protein: CAISESRLAGPTGELFF
J gene: TRBJ1-5; clone size: .; V gene: TRBV11-3; CDR3 protein: CASSSRVHYSNQPQHF
J gene: TRBJ2-7; clone size: .; V gene: TRBV19; CDR3 protein: CASSNGRSSYEQYF
J gene: TRBJ2-2; clone size: .; V gene: TRBV27; CDR3 protein: CASSRPGTGNTGELFF
J gene: TRBJ2-7; clone size: .; V gene: TRBV5-1; CDR3 protein: CASSLVGTYEQYF
J gene: TRBJ1-3; clone size: .; V gene: TRBV7-2; CDR3 protein: CASSWFGNTIYF
J gene: TRBJ1-1; clone size: .; V gene: TRBV9; CDR3 protein: CASSAGQLNTEAFF
J gene: TRBJ1-4; clone size: .; V gene: TRBV19; CDR3 protein: CASSAELGVEKLFF
J gene: TRBJ1-5; clone size: .; V gene: TRBV2; CDR3 protein: CASSDRGVGQPQHF
J gene: TRBJ2-7; clone size: .; V gene: TRBV9; CDR3 protein: CASSVSTGGMGEQYF
J gene: TRBJ2-1; clone size: .; V gene: TRBV11-3; CDR3 protein: CASSNRWGDNEQFF
J gene: TRBJ2-5; clone size: .; V gene: TRBV19; CDR3 protein: CASSRDLAGVGETQYF
J gene: TRBJ2-1; clone size: .; V gene: TRBV5-1; CDR3 protein: CASSRQENEQFF
J gene: TRBJ2-7; clone size: .; V gene: TRBV5-4; CDR3 protein: CASSLSDLGEQYF
J gene: TRBJ2-1; clone size: .; V gene: TRBV5-4; CDR3 protein: CASSVGFGPSLTHEQFF